This T cell receptor (beta chain) derives from a study of blood T cell repertoires in COVID-19 (dated by TCRdb to 2018 to 2020). About the study as a whole: Samples covering the acute and convalescent phases of COVID-19 were provided by collaborators in the United States, Italy and Spain. The material from the prospective study consisted of cDNA or gDNA derived from T cells, B-cell-depleted T cells, or PBMCs. Subjects who had been exposed to COVID-19, were actively infected with it, or had recovered from it provided the deeply sampled blood TCRbeta repertoires that made up the dataset. The repertoires were released in a freely available public database intended as a resource for research on the immune response to SARS-CoV-2. The samples were drawn from the first 160 participants of the ongoing ImmuneRACE study and from 1,254 subjects provided by 6 global collaborators. Sample metadata almost always included a de-identified subject ID, COVID-19 status, age in years and sex. Where HLA class I and class II types were available, the types were taken from metadata supplied by the sample provider, not from assay-based typing.

Whole blood was collected in K2EDTA tubes by collaborating institutions according to the institutions' own protocols. For TCRbeta analysis, collaborators shipped samples in one of three forms: frozen whole blood, isolated PBMCs, or DNA extracted from either of those sample types. Cut back by 2 bases and 1 base, the V and J ends lie 18 bases apart. Taken from the germline V gene, the CDR1 and CDR2 loops are MGHRA and YSYEKL. The CDR3 contains 17 residues, cysteine and phenylalanine counted. Left in the record is the CDR3 DNA by itself, 51 bases read in frame from the first base. Comments on this clone: Its specific antigen is unknown. No clone much larger than this one lies a single base away; base qualities are absent.

The immunoSEQ Assay, a bias-controlled multiplex PCR, was used to amplify TCRbeta CDR3 regions from genomic DNA. Per the authors' processing: Within the assay, amplification of reference gene primers was used to estimate how many nucleated cells each sample contained. To quantify the absolute abundance of each unique TCRbeta CDR3 rearrangement, sequence reads were collapsed and filtered. For each sample, productive Simpson clonality was calculated by taking the square root of Simpson's diversity index across productive rearrangements. Here the immuneACCESS table is served through TCRdb, limited to in-frame sequences with V and J called. Missing clones are a known gap in these copies; in checked studies unresolved V genes cover under half, and the rest lacks a known reason. Clonal size and the V and J genes are those of that table, whereas D and trimming came from the DNA. Recorded for this sample are more than 200,000 clones; roughly 85% of them occurred a single time. The ten largest clones represent about 2.7% of the sample.

The full study reports these points: The quantity of clinical and demographic metadata differed by source and by participant and was supplied without curation.

The TCR originated in a woman aged 40 to 50 with active or convalescent COVID-19. The V and J segments used are TRBV4-1 and TRBJ2-7, with TRBD1 perhaps the D gene, on 6 matching bases. Source material: peripheral blood. CDR3 loop: CASSQFRDKQRSYEQYF. The nucleotide sequence is TGCGCCAGCAGCCAATTTCGGGACAAGCAGAGATCCTACGAGCAGTACTTC.